The sequence of this T cell receptor (beta chain) was determined in a study of T cell repertoires in cytomegalovirus infection. About the study: Public TCR beta signatures marked donors with CMV infection and the matching HLA.

Germline V gives CDR1 MGHRA, CDR2 YSYEKL. This CDR3 is 14 amino acids long. MiXCR was run by TCRdb on the reads, yielding one entry per CDR3 protein. The data show approximately 500,000 distinct CDR3 sequences, 26% seen once. This clonotype was detected a few times. The target antigen is unknown. The junction and the germline gene differ at one end; a read error may be behind it. Regarding the study as a whole: In two of eight donors, the top clonotype was HLA-C-restricted CMV-specific.

This TCR came from a human donor in good health (CMV status not recorded). Some clones in this sample may be carry-over from other donors' samples. Sequencing was done on a sample of PBMCs. The gene calls are TRBV4-1 and TRBJ2-7, with D tentatively TRBD1 or TRBD2 (5 bases each). The CDR3 region is CASSQGDHSYEQYF. DNA of the CDR3: TGTGCCAGCAGCCAAGGGGACCACTCCTACGAGCAGTACTTC.